This section outlines one T cell receptor beta chain sequence together with its context. Each cell subset's genomic DNA was divided evenly among several immunoSEQ plates. Ten immunoSEQ deep assay plates were used to sequence unsorted PBMC DNA. Produced via immunoSEQ multiplex PCR; TCRdb's table is partial and in-frame only. The profile covers about half a million clones, with roughly 80% appearing a single time and about an eighth taken by the ten largest. This entry comes from a study of shared clonotypes between healthy human individuals. The ends were cut back, 6 bases at V and 7 bases at J, with 9 bases in the middle. This CDR3 is built from 12 residues. The V gene's germline CDR1 is MDHEN and CDR2 SYDVKM.

The sequencing input was PBMCs. The genes are TRBV28 and TRBJ1-4; D uncertain. This TCR derives from a woman aged 40 to 50 in good health. Some clones in this sample may be carry-over from other donors' samples. This chain's CDR3 is CASRGAFEKLFF. Written as DNA, the CDR3 is TGTGCCAGCAGGGGTGCGTTTGAAAAACTGTTTTTT.